This T cell receptor (beta chain) originates from a study of lymphopenia after photon versus proton radiotherapy. V was clipped by 5 bases and J by 5 bases, with 8 bases between them. There are 12 residues in the CDR3. Germline CDR1 reads MNHEY; CDR2 reads SVGAGI. Some clones are missing from TCRdb's copy, which holds only in-frame ones; the method was immunoSEQ multiplex PCR. This sample has roughly 18,000 clones, with 92% found just once. This material consisted of peripheral blood, taken from a patient treated with photon-based radiotherapy. The chain carries TRBV6-5 and TRBJ2-3; no definite D call. This TCR derives from a woman between 40 and 50 years old with cholangiocarcinoma. This chain's CDR3 is CASSEGIDTQYF. The CDR3 bases are TGTGCCAGCAGTGAAGGGATAGATACGCAGTATTTT.